This T cell receptor beta chain was sequenced during a study of blood T cell repertoires in COVID-19 (dated by TCRdb to 2018 to 2021). Describing the broader study: The collaborator samples originated in the United States, Italy and Spain and spanned the acute and convalescent phases of COVID-19. The prospective study material was composed of cDNA or gDNA derived from T cells, B-cell-depleted T cells, or PBMCs. The dataset comprised deeply sampled blood TCRbeta repertoires from subjects exposed to, actively infected with, or recovered from COVID-19. The repertoires were made available in a free public database intended to serve as a resource for research on the immune response to SARS-CoV-2. The samples were drawn from the first 160 participants of the ongoing ImmuneRACE study and from more than 1,000 subjects provided by 6 global collaborators. Sample metadata almost always included a de-identified subject ID, COVID-19 status, age in years and sex. Where HLA class I and class II types were available, the types were taken from metadata supplied by the sample provider, not from assay-based typing. Overall results and qualifications from the work: The amount of clinical and demographic metadata varied by source and participant and was provided uncurated.

As regards this clone: Its recognized antigen is unknown. There are no base qualities to consult, and no much larger clone falls within one base.

V sheds 3 bases and J sheds 5 bases, leaving 16 bases between their ends. As encoded in the germline V gene (reference sequence), CDR1 is SEHNR while CDR2 is FQNEAQ. Inclusive of the bounding cysteine and phenylalanine, the CDR3 is 16 residues long. The kept DNA is CDR3 alone, 48 bases in frame from the first base. The immunoSEQ Assay, a bias-controlled multiplex PCR, was used to amplify TCRbeta CDR3 regions from genomic DNA. The source study handled its data this way. The number of nucleated cells in each sample was estimated from the amplification of reference gene primers within the assay. To quantify the absolute abundance of each unique TCRbeta CDR3 rearrangement, sequence reads were collapsed and filtered. For each sample, productive Simpson clonality was calculated as the square root of Simpson's diversity index over productive rearrangements. In its TCRdb copy, this immuneACCESS table keeps in-frame sequences only and misses some clones. Where compared with another copy, unresolved V genes explain less than half of these, and the others have no known cause. From that table come the V and J calls and clone size; the DNA was used to work out D and trimming. The sample yields roughly 160,000 clones; approximately 88% were counted once. The biggest ten clones account for 13% of the sample.

Participants in the prospective study were enrolled through a virtual design, were aged about 18 to 100 years, and lived in roughly 24 United States geographic areas. In the prospective study, cohorts were assigned on the basis of participant-reported clinical history obtained from a screening survey and a study questionnaire. Recovered participants in ImmuneRACE Cohort 3 were defined by two consecutive negative NP/OP PCR tests, clearance by a healthcare professional, or resolution of symptoms. Each participant in the prospective study had whole blood, serum and a nasopharyngeal or oropharyngeal swab collected by mobile phlebotomists. Additional blood draws and questionnaires over an approximately two-month period could optionally be provided by prospective study participants. Before DNA extraction, prospective study blood samples were shipped either frozen or at room temperature.

The specimen sequenced was PBMCs or T cells enriched from blood (not recorded which). Recombination joined TRBV7-9 with TRBJ1-4; the D gene is not confidently resolved. The sequence came from a woman between 55 and 75 years old who had recovered from COVID-19. At the DNA level, the sequence is TGTGCCAGCAGCTTCCTGACTGGATTTAAGAATGAAAAACTGTTTTTT. This is translated as CASSFLTGFKNEKLFF.